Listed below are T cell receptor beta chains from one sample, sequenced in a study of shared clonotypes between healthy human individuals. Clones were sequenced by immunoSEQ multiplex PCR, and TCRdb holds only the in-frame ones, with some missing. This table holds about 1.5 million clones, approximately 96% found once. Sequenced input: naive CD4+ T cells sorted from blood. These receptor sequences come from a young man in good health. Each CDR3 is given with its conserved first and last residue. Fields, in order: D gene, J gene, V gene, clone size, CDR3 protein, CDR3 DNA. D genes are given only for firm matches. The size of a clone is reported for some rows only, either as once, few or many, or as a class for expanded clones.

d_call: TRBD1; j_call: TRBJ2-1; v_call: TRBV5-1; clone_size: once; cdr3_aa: CASSIRDRGNEQFF; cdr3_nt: TGCGCCAGCAGCATAAGGGACAGGGGGAATGAGCAGTTCTTC
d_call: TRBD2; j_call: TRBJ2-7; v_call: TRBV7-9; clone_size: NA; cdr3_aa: CASSNGTSGRYEQYF; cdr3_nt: TGTGCCAGCAGCAACGGGACTAGCGGGAGGTACGAGCAGTACTTC
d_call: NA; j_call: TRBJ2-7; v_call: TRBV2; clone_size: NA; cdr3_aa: CASRARGLREQYF; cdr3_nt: TGTGCCAGCAGAGCTAGAGGGCTGCGCGAGCAGTACTTC
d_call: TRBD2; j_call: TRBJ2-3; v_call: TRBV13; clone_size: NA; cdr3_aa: CASSLIPHSGGITDTQYF; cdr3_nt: TGTGCCAGCAGCTTAATACCCCATAGCGGGGGGATCACAGATACGCAGTATTTT
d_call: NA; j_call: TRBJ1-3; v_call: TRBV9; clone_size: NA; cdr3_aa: CASSVGREDTIYF; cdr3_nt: TGTGCCAGCAGCGTTGGAAGGGAAGACACCATATATTTT
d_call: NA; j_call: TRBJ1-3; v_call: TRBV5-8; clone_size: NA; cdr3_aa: CASSLTVGNTIYF; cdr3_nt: TGTGCCAGCAGCCTGACAGTTGGAAACACCATATATTTT
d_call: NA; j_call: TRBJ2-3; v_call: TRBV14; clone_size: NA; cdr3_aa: CASSRQESGPDTQYF; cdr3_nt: TGTGCCAGCAGCCGCCAAGAATCGGGCCCAGATACGCAGTATTTT
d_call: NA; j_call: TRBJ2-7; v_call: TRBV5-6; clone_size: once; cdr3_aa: CASSLWRLAYEQYF; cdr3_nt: TGTGCCAGCAGCTTATGGAGGCTGGCCTACGAGCAGTACTTC
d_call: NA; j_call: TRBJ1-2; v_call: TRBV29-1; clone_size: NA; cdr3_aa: CSARQVDGYTF; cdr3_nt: TGCAGCGCCCGACAGGTTGATGGCTACACCTTC
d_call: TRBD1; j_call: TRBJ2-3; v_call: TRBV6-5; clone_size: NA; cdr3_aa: CASSPRQGGTDTQYF; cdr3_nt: TGTGCCAGCAGTCCGCGACAGGGCGGCACAGATACGCAGTATTTT
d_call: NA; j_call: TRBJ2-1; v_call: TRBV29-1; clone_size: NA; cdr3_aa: CSANKGTFNEQFF; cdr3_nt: TGCAGCGCAAATAAAGGAACTTTCAATGAGCAGTTCTTC
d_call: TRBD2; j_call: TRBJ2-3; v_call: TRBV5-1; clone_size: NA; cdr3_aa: CASILGTLADTDTQYF; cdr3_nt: TGCGCCAGCATCCTAGGAACCCTAGCGGACACAGATACGCAGTATTTT
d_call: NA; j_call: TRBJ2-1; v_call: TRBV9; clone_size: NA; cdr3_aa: CASSLRDLYNEQFF; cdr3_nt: TGTGCCAGCAGCCTGAGGGACTTATACAATGAGCAGTTCTTC
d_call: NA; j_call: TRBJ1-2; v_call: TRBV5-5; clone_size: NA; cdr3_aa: CASSLDSTYGYTF; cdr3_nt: TGTGCCAGCAGCTTGGACAGTACCTATGGCTACACCTTC
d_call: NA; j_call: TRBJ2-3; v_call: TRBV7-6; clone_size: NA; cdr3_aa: CASSLDRTSTDTQYF; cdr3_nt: TGTGCCAGCAGCTTAGACAGAACTAGCACAGATACGCAGTATTTT
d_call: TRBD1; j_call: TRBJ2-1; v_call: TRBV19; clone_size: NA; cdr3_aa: CASSIQGQGYNEQFF; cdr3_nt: TGTGCCAGTAGTATACAGGGACAGGGGTACAATGAGCAGTTCTTC
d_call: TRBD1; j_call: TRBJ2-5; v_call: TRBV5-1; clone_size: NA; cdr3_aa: CASSGTGAKETQYF; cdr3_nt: TGCGCCAGCAGCGGGACAGGGGCAAAAGAGACCCAGTACTTC
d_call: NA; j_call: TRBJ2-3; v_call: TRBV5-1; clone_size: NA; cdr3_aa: CASSLAKGMGGTDTQYF; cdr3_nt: TGCGCCAGCAGCTTGGCCAAGGGGATGGGGGGCACAGATACGCAGTATTTT
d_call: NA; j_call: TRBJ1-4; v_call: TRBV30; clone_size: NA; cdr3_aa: CAWSVSGRIEKLFF; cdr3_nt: TGTGCCTGGAGTGTATCAGGGCGAATTGAAAAACTGTTTTTT
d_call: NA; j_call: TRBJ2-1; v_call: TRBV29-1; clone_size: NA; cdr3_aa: CSVAGTPSSYNEQFF; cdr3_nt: TGCAGCGTTGCCGGGACGCCTAGCTCCTACAATGAGCAGTTCTTC
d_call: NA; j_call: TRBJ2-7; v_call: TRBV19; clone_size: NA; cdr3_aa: CASVQDQNSYEQYF; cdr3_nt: TGTGCCAGTGTACAGGACCAAAACTCCTACGAGCAGTACTTC
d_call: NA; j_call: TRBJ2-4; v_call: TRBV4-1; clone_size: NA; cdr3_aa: CASSPRDSRADIQYF; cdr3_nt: TGCGCCAGCAGCCCCCGGGACTCCAGAGCGGACATTCAGTACTTC
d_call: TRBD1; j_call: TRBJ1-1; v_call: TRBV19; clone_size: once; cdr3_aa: CASSVGGGMNTEAFF; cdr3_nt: TGTGCCAGTAGTGTAGGGGGCGGGATGAACACTGAAGCTTTCTTT
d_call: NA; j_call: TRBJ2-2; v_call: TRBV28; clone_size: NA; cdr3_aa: CASSFAGTANTGELFF; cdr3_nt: TGTGCCAGCAGCTTCGCGGGGACCGCGAACACCGGGGAGCTGTTTTTT
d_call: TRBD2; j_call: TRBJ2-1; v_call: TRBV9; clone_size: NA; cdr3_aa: CASSVLAGVVNEQFF; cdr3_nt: TGTGCCAGCAGCGTTCTAGCGGGAGTTGTCAATGAGCAGTTCTTC
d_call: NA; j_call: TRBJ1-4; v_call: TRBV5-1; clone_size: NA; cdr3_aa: CASSLTGIDEKLFF; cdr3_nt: TGCGCCAGCAGCCTAACAGGGATCGATGAAAAACTGTTTTTT
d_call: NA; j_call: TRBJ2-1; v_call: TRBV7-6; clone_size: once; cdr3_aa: CASSPALDNEQFF; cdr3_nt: TGTGCCAGCAGCCCGGCTTTAGACAATGAGCAGTTCTTC
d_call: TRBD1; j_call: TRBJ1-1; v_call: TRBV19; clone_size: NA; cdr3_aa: CASDRGRRDTEAFF; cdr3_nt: TGTGCCAGTGACAGGGGGCGTCGGGACACTGAAGCTTTCTTT
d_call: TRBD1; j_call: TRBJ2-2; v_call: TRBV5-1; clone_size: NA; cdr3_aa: CASSADRATGELFF; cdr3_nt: TGCGCCAGCAGCGCGGACAGGGCCACCGGGGAGCTGTTTTTT
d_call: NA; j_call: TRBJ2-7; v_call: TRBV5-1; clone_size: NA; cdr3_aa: CASSTTGSYEQYF; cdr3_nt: TGCGCCAGCAGCACTACAGGGTCCTACGAGCAGTACTTC
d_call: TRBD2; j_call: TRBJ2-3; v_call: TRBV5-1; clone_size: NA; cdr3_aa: CASSLPRGGADTQYF; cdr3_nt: TGCGCCAGCAGCTTGCCACGGGGGGGCGCAGATACGCAGTATTTT
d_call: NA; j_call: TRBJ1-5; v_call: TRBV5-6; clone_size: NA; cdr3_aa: CASSLGPGALNQPQHF; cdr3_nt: TGTGCCAGCAGCTTGGGTCCAGGGGCTCTCAATCAGCCCCAGCATTTT
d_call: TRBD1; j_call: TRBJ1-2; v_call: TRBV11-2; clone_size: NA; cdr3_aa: CASSDLRQGRHNYGYTF; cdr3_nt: TGTGCCAGCAGCGACCTCCGACAGGGACGTCATAACTATGGCTACACCTTC
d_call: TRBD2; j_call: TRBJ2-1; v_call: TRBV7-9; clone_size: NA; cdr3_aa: CASSGGSGRARGDEQFF; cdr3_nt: TGTGCCAGCAGCGGGGGGAGCGGGAGGGCGCGCGGGGATGAGCAGTTCTTC
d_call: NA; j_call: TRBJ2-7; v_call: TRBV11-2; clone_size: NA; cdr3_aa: CASSLIGRYEQYF; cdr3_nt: TGTGCCAGCAGCCTAATAGGACGGTACGAGCAGTACTTC
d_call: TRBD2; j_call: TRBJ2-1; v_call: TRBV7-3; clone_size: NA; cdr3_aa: CASSILAGDGYNEQFF; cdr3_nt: TGTGCCAGCAGCATATTAGCGGGAGACGGATACAATGAGCAGTTCTTC
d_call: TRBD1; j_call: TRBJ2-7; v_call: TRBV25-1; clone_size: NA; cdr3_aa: CASRDRMAEQYF; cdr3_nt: TGTGCCAGCAGGGACAGGATGGCCGAGCAGTACTTC
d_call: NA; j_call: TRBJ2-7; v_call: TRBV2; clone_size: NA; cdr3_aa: CASRPFREDSYEQYF; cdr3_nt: TGTGCCAGCAGGCCCTTCCGGGAAGACTCCTACGAGCAGTACTTC
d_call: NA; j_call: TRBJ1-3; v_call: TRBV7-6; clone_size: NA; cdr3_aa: CASSLLRTGSAGNTIYF; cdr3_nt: TGTGCCAGCAGCTTACTAAGGACCGGGTCCGCTGGAAACACCATATATTTT
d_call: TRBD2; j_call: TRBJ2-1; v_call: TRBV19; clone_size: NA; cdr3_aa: CASSMVLAGGSFSNEQFF; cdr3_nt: TGTGCCAGTAGTATGGTTCTAGCGGGAGGGTCCTTTTCTAATGAGCAGTTCTTC
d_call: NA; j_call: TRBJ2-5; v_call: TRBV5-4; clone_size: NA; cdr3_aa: CASSQGQHQETQYF; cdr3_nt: TGTGCCAGCAGCCAAGGACAGCACCAAGAGACCCAGTACTTC
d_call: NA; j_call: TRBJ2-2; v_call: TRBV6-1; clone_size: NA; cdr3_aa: CASSAASTGELFF; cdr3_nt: TGTGCCAGCAGTGCTGCAAGCACCGGGGAGCTGTTTTTT
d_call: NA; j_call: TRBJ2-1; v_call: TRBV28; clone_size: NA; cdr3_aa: CASSSGGVRNEQFF; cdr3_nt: TGTGCCAGCAGCTCCGGGGGAGTACGCAATGAGCAGTTCTTC
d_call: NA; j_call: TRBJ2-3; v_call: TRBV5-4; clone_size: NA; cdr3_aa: CASSSSVPGTDTQYF; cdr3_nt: TGTGCCAGCAGCAGTAGCGTCCCCGGCACAGATACGCAGTATTTT
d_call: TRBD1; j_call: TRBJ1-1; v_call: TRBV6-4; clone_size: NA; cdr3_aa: CASSAKTGGTEAFF; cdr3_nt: TGTGCCAGCAGTGCCAAAACAGGGGGCACTGAAGCTTTCTTT
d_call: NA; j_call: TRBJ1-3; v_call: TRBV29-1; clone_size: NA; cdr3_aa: CSVGQSGWNTIYF; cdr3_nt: TGCAGCGTTGGGCAGAGCGGCTGGAACACCATATATTTT
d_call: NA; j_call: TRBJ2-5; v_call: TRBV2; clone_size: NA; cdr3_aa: CASSRGAEETQYF; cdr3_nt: TGTGCCAGCAGTAGGGGGGCGGAAGAGACCCAGTACTTC
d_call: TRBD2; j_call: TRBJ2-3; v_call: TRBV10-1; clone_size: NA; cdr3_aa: CASSDSLGAGGRSSTDTQYF; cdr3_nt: TGCGCCAGCAGTGATTCTCTGGGAGCGGGCGGGAGATCTAGCACAGATACGCAGTATTTT
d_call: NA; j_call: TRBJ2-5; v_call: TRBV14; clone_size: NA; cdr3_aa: CASSQYRAYQETQYF; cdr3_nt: TGTGCCAGCAGCCAATACAGGGCTTACCAAGAGACCCAGTACTTC
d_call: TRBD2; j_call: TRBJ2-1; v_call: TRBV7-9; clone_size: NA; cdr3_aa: CAVVSLVLAGVRNEQFF; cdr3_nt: TGTGCAGTCGTCAGCTTAGTTTTAGCGGGAGTTCGGAATGAGCAGTTCTTC
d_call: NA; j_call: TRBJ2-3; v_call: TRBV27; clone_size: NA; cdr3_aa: CASSLGGGPFTDTQYF; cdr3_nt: TGTGCCAGCAGTTTAGGTGGGGGACCTTTCACAGATACGCAGTATTTT
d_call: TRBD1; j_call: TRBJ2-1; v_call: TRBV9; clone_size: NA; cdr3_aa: CASSVAGGGNEQFF; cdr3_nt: TGTGCCAGCAGCGTAGCAGGGGGCGGCAATGAGCAGTTCTTC
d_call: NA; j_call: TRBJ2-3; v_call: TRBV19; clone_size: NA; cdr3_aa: CASSLGEVSTDTQYF; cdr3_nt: TGTGCCAGTAGTCTAGGGGAAGTTAGCACAGATACGCAGTATTTT
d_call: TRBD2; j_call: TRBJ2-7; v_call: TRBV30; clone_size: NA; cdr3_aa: CAWRGRVAGGREQYF; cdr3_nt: TGTGCCTGGAGGGGCCGGGTAGCGGGCGGGCGCGAGCAGTACTTC
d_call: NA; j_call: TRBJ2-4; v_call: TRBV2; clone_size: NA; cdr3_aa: CASSDWARASSILLAKNIQYF; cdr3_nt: TGTGCCAGCAGTGATTGGGCCCGGGCTTCCTCGATTCTACTAGCCAAAAACATTCAGTACTTC
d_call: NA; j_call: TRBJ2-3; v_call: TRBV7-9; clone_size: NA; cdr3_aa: CASSLRRDGTDTQYF; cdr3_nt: TGTGCCAGCAGCTTACGCAGGGACGGCACAGATACGCAGTATTTT
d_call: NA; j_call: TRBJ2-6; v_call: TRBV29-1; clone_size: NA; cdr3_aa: CSVRSSGANVLTF; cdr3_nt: TGCAGCGTTAGATCCTCTGGGGCCAACGTCCTGACTTTC
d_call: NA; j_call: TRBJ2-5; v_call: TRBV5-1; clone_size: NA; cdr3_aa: CASSFSVRLAEETQYF; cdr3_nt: TGCGCCAGCAGCTTCTCCGTCCGGCTAGCTGAAGAGACCCAGTACTTC
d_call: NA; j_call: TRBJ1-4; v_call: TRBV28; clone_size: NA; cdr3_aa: CASSLIGQREKLFF; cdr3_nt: TGTGCCAGCAGTTTAATAGGACAGAGGGAAAAACTGTTTTTT